The next 17 T cell receptor beta chains were all read from a single sample in a study of OX40 agonist ivuxolimab in advanced cancers. Profiled with immunoSEQ multiplex PCR; TCRdb holds only in-frame clones, not every one. The sample includes 60,000 to 65,000 clones, approximately 90% of them seen just once. Sequencing was performed on CD4+ or CD8+ T cells sorted from blood, taken in a trial of the OX40 agonist ivuxolimab. The receptors were sampled from an adult with an advanced solid tumor such as melanoma, head and neck, liver or kidney cancer.

The rearrangement uses TRBV6-6 and TRBJ1-1, with a possible D match to TRBD1 (5 bases). The CDR3 contains 12 residues. The germline V gene has CDR1 MNHNY and CDR2 SVGAGI (reference sequence). The V gene lost 6 bases and the J gene lost 8 bases, with 13 bases spanning the gap. Here the CDR3 reads CASRGDETEAFF. In DNA form, the CDR3 reads TGTGCCAGCAGGGGGGACGAAACAGAAGCTTTCTTT.

The rearrangement joins TRBV25-1 to TRBJ1-1; 9 bases fit TRBD1. CDR1 is MGHDK, CDR2 SYGVNS, per germline. The V gene end was trimmed by 4 bases and the J gene end by 4 bases; junction bases not matched to a gene: 4. CDR3 length equals 14 residues. The CDR3: CASSVQGAGTEAFF. The CDR3 bases are TGTGCCAGCAGTGTACAGGGGGCAGGCACTGAAGCTTTCTTT.

The chain is built from TRBV11-3 and TRBJ1-4; TRBD1 aligns across 9 bases. CDR3 length: 14 residues. V lost 7 bases to trimming and J lost 8 bases; unmatched junction nucleotides: 8. Per germline, CDR1 SGHNT and CDR2 YENEEA. This chain's CDR3 is CASNYRGPREKLFF. The DNA of the CDR3 is TGTGCCAGCAACTACAGGGGGCCTAGGGAAAAACTGTTTTTT. Full variable domain (remainder filled in from reference TRBV11-3 and TRBJ1-4): EAGVVQSPRYKIIEKKQPVAFWCNPISGHNTLYWYLQNLGQGPELLIRYENEEAVDDSQLPKDRFSAERLKGVDSTLKIQPAELGDSAVYLCASNYRGPREKLFFGSGTQLSVL.

This clone was seen a handful of times. The rearrangement joins TRBV2 to TRBJ1-1; D remains unclear. Germline V gene data show CDR1 as SNHLY and CDR2 as FYNNEI. This CDR3 is built from 13 residues. Between the trimmed V and J ends, which lost 7 bases and 0 bases, there was a span of 9 bases. The CDR3 here is CASKPGMNTEAFF. In DNA, the CDR3 is TGTGCCAGCAAGCCCGGGATGAACACTGAAGCTTTCTTT.

The V and J genes are TRBV4-3 and TRBJ2-1; 8 bases fit TRBD2. Germline V gene sequence: CDR1 LGHNA, CDR2 YSLEER. Trimming cost V 7 bases and J 9 bases; bases outside gene matches: 14. This CDR3 region has 15 residues. CDR3 sequence reads: CASTEGSGNGAEQFF. In DNA form, the CDR3 reads TGCGCCAGCACCGAAGGTAGCGGGAACGGTGCTGAGCAGTTCTTC.

The chain combines TRBV27 with TRBJ1-6; no definite D call. This CDR3 spans 14 amino acids. Trimming left V 2 bases short and J 8 bases short, with 10 bases between. Germline loops: CDR1 MNHEY, CDR2 SMNVEV (reference sequence). The DNA of the CDR3 is TGTGCCAGCAGTTTAGGGCAGCTATATTCACCCCTCCACTTT. Protein product: CASSLGQLYSPLHF.

This chain uses TRBV7-6 with TRBJ1-3, with D possibly TRBD1 on 6 matching bases. The CDR3 length is 15 residues. V gave up 5 bases and J gave up 2 bases, with 13 bases separating them. Germline CDR1 is SGHVS and CDR2 is FNYEAQ. The CDR3 loop is CASSPSGTTGNTIYF. In DNA, the CDR3 is TGTGCCAGCAGCCCATCCGGGACAACTGGAAACACCATATATTTT.

J is TRBJ2-3 and V is TRBV18; D possibly matches TRBD1 or TRBD2 (6 bases each). V dropped 4 bases and J dropped 6 bases, with 17 bases sitting between them. This CDR3 region has 15 residues. The germline V gene has CDR1 KGHSH and CDR2 LQKENI. The CDR3 nucleotides read TGTGCCAGCTCACGACCTAGCGTTAGGGGGGATACGCAGTATTTT. It translates to CASSRPSVRGDTQYF.

The chain employs TRBV27 and TRBJ2-2, with D hard to call. The germline gives CDR1 MNHEY, CDR2 SMNVEV (reference sequence). The germline V and J ends were trimmed by 3 bases and 1 base, with 6 bases remaining between them. The CDR3 length is 14 residues. The CDR3: CASSLGKNTGELFF. As DNA, the CDR3 is TGTGCCAGCAGTTTGGGCAAGAACACCGGGGAGCTGTTTTTT.

The chain uses TRBV19 and TRBJ1-1, with D possibly TRBD1 on 5 matching bases. This CDR3 has 12 residues. Trimming left V 3 bases short and J 10 bases short, with 12 bases between. Germline V CDR1 and CDR2: LNHDA, SQIVND (reference sequence). As DNA, the CDR3 is TGTGCCAGTAGTATGGGGGTAAACAGAGCTTTCTTT. It translates to CASSMGVNRAFF.

The gene calls are TRBV19 and TRBJ1-2; D unclear. V lost 4 bases and J lost 2, with 11 bases in between. The CDR3 sequence is 14 residues long. CDR1 is LNHDA, CDR2 SQIVND, per germline (reference sequence). The CDR3 sequence: CASSKGGANYGYTF. The CDR3, as DNA: TGTGCCAGTAGTAAAGGAGGTGCCAACTATGGCTACACCTTC.

The chain recombines TRBV7-2 with TRBJ2-7, with TRBD1 as a possible D gene (6 bases). CDR3 length equals 14 residues. The V gene's germline CDR1 is SGHTA and CDR2 FQGNSA. Trimming stripped 1 base from V and 5 bases from J, with 12 bases between. CDR3 nucleotide sequence: TGTGCCAGCAGCTTAGACAGGGATCGGCACGAGCAGTACTTC. Its protein product is CASSLDRDRHEQYF.

This chain connects TRBV18 to TRBJ2-5; 9 nucleotides match TRBD1. Trimming removed 3 bases from V and 5 bases from J; junction bases left unmatched: 13. The CDR3 spans 17 residues. Germline V lookup: CDR1 KGHSH, CDR2 LQKENI. The CDR3 DNA sequence: TGTGCCAGCTCACCTAAGACACGAACAGGGGGCAAGGAGACCCAGTACTTC. Protein sequence: CASSPKTRTGGKETQYF.

This rearrangement joins TRBV13 to TRBJ2-7; 8 positions match TRBD2. Looked up from germline, CDR1 is PRHDT and CDR2 is FYEKMQ (reference sequence). This CDR3 is 15 amino acids long. V trimming: 0 bases; J trimming: 7 bases; junction bases outside the gene matches: 8. The CDR3 reads CASSLGAGASGEQYF. The CDR3 DNA reads as TGTGCCAGCAGCTTAGGAGCGGGAGCCTCGGGGGAGCAGTACTTC.

The chain couples TRBV29-1 to TRBJ1-1, with a possible D match to TRBD1 (5 bases). V was pared by 4 bases and J by 8 bases, with 17 bases between. The CDR3 covers 13 residues. CDR1 is SQVTM, CDR2 ANQGSEA, per germline. CDR3 sequence reads: CSVANGGAVEAFF. CDR3 nucleotides: TGCAGCGTTGCAAATGGGGGAGCTGTCGAAGCTTTCTTT.

This clone was observed once. V and J are TRBV7-2 and TRBJ2-7; TRBD1 agrees at 8 bases. Looked up from germline, CDR1 is SGHTA and CDR2 is FQGNSA. The CDR3 has 15 amino acids. The trim removed 1 base at V and 3 bases at J, leaving 5 bases unmatched. The CDR3, as DNA: TGTGCCAGCAGCTTAGATGGACAGGGCAGCTACGAGCAGTACTTC. Translated: CASSLDGQGSYEQYF.

The J gene is TRBJ2-3, the V gene TRBV5-1; either TRBD1 or TRBD2 may fit D (6 bases each). Germline CDR1 and CDR2: SGHRS and YFSETQ. The CDR3 spans 17 residues. V lost 3 bases, J lost 6 bases, and 23 bases lay in between. The chain's CDR3 is CASSSLSSGGGTDTQYF. CDR3 DNA: TGCGCCAGCAGCTCCCTTTCGTCCGGGGGCGGGACGGATACGCAGTATTTT.